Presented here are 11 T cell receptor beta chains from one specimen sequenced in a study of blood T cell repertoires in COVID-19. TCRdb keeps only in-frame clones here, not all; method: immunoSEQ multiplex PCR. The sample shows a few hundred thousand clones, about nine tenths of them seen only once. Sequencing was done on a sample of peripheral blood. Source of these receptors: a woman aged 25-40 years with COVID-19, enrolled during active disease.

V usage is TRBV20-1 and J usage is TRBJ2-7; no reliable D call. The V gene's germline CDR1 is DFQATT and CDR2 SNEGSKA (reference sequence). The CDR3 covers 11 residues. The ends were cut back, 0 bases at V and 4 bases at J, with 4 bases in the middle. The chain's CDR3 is CSARDVYEQYF. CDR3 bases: TGCAGTGCTAGAGATGTATACGAGCAGTACTTC.

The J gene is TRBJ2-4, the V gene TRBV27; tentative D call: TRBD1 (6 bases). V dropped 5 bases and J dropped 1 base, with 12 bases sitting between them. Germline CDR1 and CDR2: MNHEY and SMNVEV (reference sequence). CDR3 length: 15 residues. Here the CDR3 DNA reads TGTGCCAGCAGTGCACCAGGGGCGGCCAAAAACATTCAGTACTTC. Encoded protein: CASSAPGAAKNIQYF.

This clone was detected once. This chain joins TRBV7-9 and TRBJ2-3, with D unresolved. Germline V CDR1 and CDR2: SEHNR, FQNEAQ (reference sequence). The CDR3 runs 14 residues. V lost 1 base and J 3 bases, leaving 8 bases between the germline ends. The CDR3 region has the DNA TGTGCCAGCAGCTTAGGGGCAGTAACAGATACGCAGTATTTT. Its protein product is CASSLGAVTDTQYF.

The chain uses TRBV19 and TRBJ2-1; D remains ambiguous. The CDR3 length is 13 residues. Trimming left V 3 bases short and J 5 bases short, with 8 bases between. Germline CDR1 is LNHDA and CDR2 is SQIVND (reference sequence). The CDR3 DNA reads TGTGCCAGTAGTATTCAACGGGACAATGAGCAGTTCTTC. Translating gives CASSIQRDNEQFF.

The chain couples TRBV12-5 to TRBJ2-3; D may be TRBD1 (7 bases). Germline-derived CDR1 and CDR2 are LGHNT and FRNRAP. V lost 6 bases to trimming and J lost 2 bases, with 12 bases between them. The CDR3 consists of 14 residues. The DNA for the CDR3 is TGTGCTAGTGGGCGGGACAGCCACACAGATACGCAGTATTTT. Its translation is CASGRDSHTDTQYF.

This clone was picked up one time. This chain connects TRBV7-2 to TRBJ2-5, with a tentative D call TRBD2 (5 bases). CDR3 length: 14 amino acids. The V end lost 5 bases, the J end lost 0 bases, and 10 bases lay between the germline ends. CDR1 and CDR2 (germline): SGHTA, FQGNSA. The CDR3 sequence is CASSVDSYQETQYF. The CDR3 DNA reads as TGTGCCAGCAGCGTGGACTCGTACCAAGAGACCCAGTACTTC.

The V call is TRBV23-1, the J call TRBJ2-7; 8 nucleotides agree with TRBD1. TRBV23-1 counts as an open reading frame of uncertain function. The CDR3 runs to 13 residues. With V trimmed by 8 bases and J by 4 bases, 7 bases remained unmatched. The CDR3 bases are TGCGCCAGCGCCCTCGACAGGGGTTACGAGCAGTACTTC. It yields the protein CASALDRGYEQYF.

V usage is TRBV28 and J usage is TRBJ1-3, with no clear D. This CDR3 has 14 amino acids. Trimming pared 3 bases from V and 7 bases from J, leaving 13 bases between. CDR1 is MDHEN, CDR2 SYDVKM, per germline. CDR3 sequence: CASSFVGSLNTIYF. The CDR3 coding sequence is TGTGCCAGCAGTTTTGTTGGCAGTCTGAACACCATATATTTT.

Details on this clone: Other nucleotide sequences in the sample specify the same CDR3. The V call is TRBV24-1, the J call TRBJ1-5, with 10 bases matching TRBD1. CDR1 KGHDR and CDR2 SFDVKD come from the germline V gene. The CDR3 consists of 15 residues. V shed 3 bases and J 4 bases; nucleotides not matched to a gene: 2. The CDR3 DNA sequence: TGTGCCACCAGTGATGGACAGGGGGTAAATCAGCCCCAGCATTTT. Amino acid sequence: CATSDGQGVNQPQHF.

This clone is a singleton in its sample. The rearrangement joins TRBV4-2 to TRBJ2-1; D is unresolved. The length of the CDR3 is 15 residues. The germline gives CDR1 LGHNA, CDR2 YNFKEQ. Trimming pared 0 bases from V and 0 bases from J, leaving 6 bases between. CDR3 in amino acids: CASSQDLVSYNEQFF. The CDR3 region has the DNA TGTGCCAGCAGCCAAGATCTAGTCTCCTACAATGAGCAGTTCTTC.

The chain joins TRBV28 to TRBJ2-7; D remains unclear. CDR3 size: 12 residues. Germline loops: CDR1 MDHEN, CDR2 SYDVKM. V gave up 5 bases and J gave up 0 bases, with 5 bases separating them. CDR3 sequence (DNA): TGTGCCAGCAGTGTGAGCTCCTACGAGCAGTACTTC. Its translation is CASSVSSYEQYF.